This T cell receptor (beta chain) was sequenced in a study of beta chain features in type 1 diabetes (dated by TCRdb to 2017 to 2018). General notes on the study: Mean age, gender distribution, total cell number and subset yield did not differ between patients and healthy donors. A total of around 110,000,000 sorted cells were examined across all samples, and RNA yield correlated strongly with the number of cells per subset. The study compared the TCRB repertoires of sorted circulating CD4+ T cell subsets in recently diagnosed type 1 diabetes patients with those in matched healthy donors. Regulatory and stem cell-like memory subsets were isolated from only 8 patients and about 8 healthy donors, whereas naive and central memory subsets came from all 30 or so donors.

Each donor gave one peripheral blood draw, averaging approximately 120 mL, which was collected into heparinised tubes. A BD FACSAria II and a panel including CD45RO, CCR7, CD25, CD127, CD95 and CD27 were used to sort naive, central memory, regulatory and stem cell-like memory CD4+ T cells. Purity was above 95% for every sorted population. PBMCs were separated immediately by Lymphoprep density gradient centrifugation and were stained directly, without being cultured. Samples were stained and sorted in pairs, with one healthy donor and one patient per experiment, so that batch effects were minimized. The High Capacity cDNA Reverse Transcription Kit was used to reverse transcribe all of the isolated RNA, meaning that expressed TCRB transcripts were what got sequenced. Deep immunoSEQ sequencing was applied to naive, central memory and regulatory T cell samples, giving an average of about 3.6 million total reads per sample. After sorted cells were lysed in RLT buffer, RNA was extracted with DNase-treated RNeasy Micro or Mini kits, with the choice depending on cell number. To prevent cross-contamination, each cell subset was processed individually, whereas patient and healthy donor samples were processed jointly. TCRB sequences were amplified from cDNA with the immunoSEQ multiplex PCR, producing 87-bp fragments spanning the CDR3 region. Sequencing of the amplicons was performed on the Illumina HiSeq platform. The source study handled its data this way. Synthetic template baselines were used to correct PCR bias computationally, reads within Hamming distance 2 were collapsed together, and singletons that could not be merged were discarded. Reads were aligned against IMGT to assign V, D and J genes, CDR3 length and insertions or deletions at six rearrangement sites. Within each subset, clonotype counts were normalized to sorted cell number, after which true diversity and Gini coefficients were computed with the tcR R package. The overlap coefficient, calculated on TCRB nucleotide sequences, was used to measure repertoire sharing. Out-of-frame TCRB sequences from naive cells were analyzed to stand in for the pre-selection repertoire. TCRdb took this table from immuneACCESS and kept in-frame rearrangements with V and J called. Such tables lack part of the clones; where checked against another copy, unresolved V genes explain under half of the gap, and the rest is unexplained. For V, J and clone size, that table is used; D and trimming come from the DNA. In this sample the table shows around 650,000 clones, roughly 12% of which occur a single time. 0.095% to 0.15% of the sample goes to the ten largest clones.

Note on this clone: What this receptor recognizes is not known. The record has no base qualities; no much larger clone is one base away.

The germline V gene sets CDR1 to MGHDK and CDR2 to SYGVNS. Trimming costs V 0 bases and J 4 bases, and their ends lie 20 bases apart. The CDR3 holds 18 amino acids from the cysteine to the phenylalanine. CDR3 DNA only is kept here, 54 bases in frame from base 1. Findings and caveats that apply to the study as a whole: Because cDNA rather than genomic DNA was sequenced, highly expressing activated cells could have been over-represented, although no difference in activation and CD3 levels was found between groups. Because the HLA sub-analyses included only small numbers of individuals, any influence of HLA type on TCRB rearrangement was left unresolved. The naive, central memory and regulatory TCRB repertoires appeared to resemble one another more closely among patients than among healthy donors. Type 1 diabetes patients showed a moderate but significant shortening of TCRB CDR3 length in all four CD4+ subsets. At VDJ recombination sites, type 1 diabetes patients had fewer insertions and more deleted nucleotides, which implies abnormalities in thymic rearrangement. Shorter templates might be favored by PCR, yet because patient and control samples were amplified and corrected together, any such skew would affect both groups equally.

This sequence originates from a man aged 25-40 years with type 1 diabetes. Recombination connected TRBV25-1 to TRBJ2-3, with the D gene call left open. The sample consisted of naive CD4+ T cells from blood. The cell subset or site tag for this specimen amounts to: true naive CD4+ T cells. The DNA is TGTGCCAGCAGTGAATACCCTCCGGATAGTCTGTTACCAGATACGCAGTATTTT. Translated, it reads CASSEYPPDSLLPDTQYF. Full variable domain (CDR3 extended with the reference TRBV25-1 and TRBJ2-3 proteins): EADIYQTPRYLVIGTGKKITLECSQTMGHDKMYWYQQDPGMELHLIHYSYGVNSTEKGDLSSESTVSRIRTEHFPLTLESARPSHTSQYLCASSEYPPDSLLPDTQYFGPGTRLTVL.